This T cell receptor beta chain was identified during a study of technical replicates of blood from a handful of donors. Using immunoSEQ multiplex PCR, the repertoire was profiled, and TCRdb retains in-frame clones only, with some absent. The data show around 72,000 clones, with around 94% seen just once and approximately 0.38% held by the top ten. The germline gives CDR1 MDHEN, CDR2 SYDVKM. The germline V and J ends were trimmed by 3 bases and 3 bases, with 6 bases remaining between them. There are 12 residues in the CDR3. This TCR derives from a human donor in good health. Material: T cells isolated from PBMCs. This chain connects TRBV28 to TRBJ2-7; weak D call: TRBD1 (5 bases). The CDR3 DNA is TGTGCCAGCAGTTTTCAGGGCTACGAGCAGTACTTC. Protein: CASSFQGYEQYF. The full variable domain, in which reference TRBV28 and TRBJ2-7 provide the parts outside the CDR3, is DVKVTQSSRYLVKRTGEKVFLECVQDMDHENMFWYRQDPGLGLRLIYFSYDVKMKEKGDIPEGYSVSREKKERFSLILESASTNQTSMYLCASSFQGYEQYFGPGTRLTVT.